This T cell receptor (beta chain) was recorded in a study of T cells in Graves' hyperthyroidism and ophthalmopathy. Amplified regions were TCR beta CDR3 sequences from RNA transcripts. HTBI primers were the set used in a first-round RT-PCR of the TCR CDR3. TCRdb re-derived calls from the multiplex PCR reads in MiXCR, one entry per CDR3 protein. This sample yields roughly 300,000 distinct CDR3 sequences, of which 20% to 30% are seen a single time; around 28% belongs to the top ten. The CDR3 has 14 amino acids. Looked up from germline, CDR1 is SGHRS and CDR2 is YFSETQ. J was trimmed by 1 base and V by 6 bases; bases with no gene match: 7. This clonotype was picked up many times.

The TCR was taken from a middle-aged man with Graves' hyperthyroidism that later progressed to Graves' ophthalmopathy. V is TRBV5-1 and J is TRBJ2-7; 7 bases align to TRBD1. The sequenced sample consisted of blood. CDR3 nucleotides: TGCGCCAGCACCGAGAGGGGACAGTCCTACGAGCAGTACTTC. Encoded protein: CASTERGQSYEQYF.